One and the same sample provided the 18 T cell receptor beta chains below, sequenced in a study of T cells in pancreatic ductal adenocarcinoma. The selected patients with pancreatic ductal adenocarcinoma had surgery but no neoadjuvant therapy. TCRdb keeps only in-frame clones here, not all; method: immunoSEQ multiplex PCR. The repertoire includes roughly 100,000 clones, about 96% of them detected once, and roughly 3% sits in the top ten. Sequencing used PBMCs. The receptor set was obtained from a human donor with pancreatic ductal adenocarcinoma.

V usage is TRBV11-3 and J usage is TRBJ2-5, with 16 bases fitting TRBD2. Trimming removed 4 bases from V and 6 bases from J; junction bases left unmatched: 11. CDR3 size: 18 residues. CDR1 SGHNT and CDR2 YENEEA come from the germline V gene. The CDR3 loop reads CASSSPSGTSGREQTQYF. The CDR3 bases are TGTGCCAGCAGCTCACCCTCTGGGACTAGCGGGAGGGAGCAGACCCAGTACTTC.

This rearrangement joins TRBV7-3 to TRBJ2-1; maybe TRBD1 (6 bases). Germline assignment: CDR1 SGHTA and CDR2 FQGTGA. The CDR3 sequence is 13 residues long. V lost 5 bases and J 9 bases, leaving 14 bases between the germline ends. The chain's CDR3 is CASSPRQAGEQFF. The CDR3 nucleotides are TGTGCCAGCAGCCCAAGACAGGCCGGTGAGCAGTTCTTC.

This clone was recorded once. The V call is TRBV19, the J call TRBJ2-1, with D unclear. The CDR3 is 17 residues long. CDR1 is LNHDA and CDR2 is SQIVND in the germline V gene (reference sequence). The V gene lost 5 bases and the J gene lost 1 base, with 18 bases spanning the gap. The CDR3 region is CASSPTPRFSSYNEQFF. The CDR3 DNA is TGTGCCAGTAGTCCGACTCCTCGATTCTCATCCTACAATGAGCAGTTCTTC.

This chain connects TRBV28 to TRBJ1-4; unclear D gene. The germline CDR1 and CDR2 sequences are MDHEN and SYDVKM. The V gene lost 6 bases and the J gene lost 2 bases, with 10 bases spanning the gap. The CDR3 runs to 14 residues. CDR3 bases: TGTGCCAGCAGCCCTTCTGGCACTAATGAAAAACTGTTTTTT. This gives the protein CASSPSGTNEKLFF.

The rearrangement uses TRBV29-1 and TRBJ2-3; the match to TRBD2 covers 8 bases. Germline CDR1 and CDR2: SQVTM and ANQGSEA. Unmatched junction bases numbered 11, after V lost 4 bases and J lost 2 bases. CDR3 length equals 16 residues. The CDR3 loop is CSVVGQRERFTDTQYF. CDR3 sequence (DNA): TGCAGCGTTGTGGGGCAGCGGGAGCGGTTCACAGATACGCAGTATTTT.

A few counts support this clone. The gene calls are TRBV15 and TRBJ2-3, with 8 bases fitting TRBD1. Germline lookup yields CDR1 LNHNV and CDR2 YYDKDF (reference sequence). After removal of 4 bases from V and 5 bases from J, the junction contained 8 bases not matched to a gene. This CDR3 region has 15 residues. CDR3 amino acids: CATSIDRGRGDTQYF. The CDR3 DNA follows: TGTGCCACCAGCATAGACAGGGGTAGAGGAGATACGCAGTATTTT.

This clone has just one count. The CDR3 protein is CASNSHRTPWEQYF. The DNA of the CDR3 is TGTGCCAGCAATTCCCACAGGACCCCCTGGGAGCAGTACTTC. This chain uses TRBV6-1 with TRBJ2-7, with D possibly matching TRBD1 (5 bases). CDR1 is MNHNS, CDR2 SASEGT, per germline. The CDR3 spans 14 residues. Between the trimmed V and J ends, which lost 7 bases and 7 bases, there was a span of 20 bases.

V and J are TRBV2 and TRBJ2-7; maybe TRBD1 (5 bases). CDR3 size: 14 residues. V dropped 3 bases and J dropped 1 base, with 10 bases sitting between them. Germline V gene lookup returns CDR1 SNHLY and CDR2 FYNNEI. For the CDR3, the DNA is TGTGCCAGCAGTGAGAATACAGGTTCCTACGAGCAGTACTTC. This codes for CASSENTGSYEQYF.

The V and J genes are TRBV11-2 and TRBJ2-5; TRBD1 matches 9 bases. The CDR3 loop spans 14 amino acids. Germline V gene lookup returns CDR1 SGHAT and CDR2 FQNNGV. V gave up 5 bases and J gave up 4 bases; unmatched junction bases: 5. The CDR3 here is CASSDGQGRETQYF. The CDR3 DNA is TGTGCCAGCAGCGATGGACAGGGGAGAGAGACCCAGTACTTC.

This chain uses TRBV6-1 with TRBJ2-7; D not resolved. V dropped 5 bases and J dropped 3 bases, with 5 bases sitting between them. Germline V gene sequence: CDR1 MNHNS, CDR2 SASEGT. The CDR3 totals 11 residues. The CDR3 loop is CASSHNYEQYF. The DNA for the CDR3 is TGTGCCAGCAGTCACAACTACGAGCAGTACTTC.

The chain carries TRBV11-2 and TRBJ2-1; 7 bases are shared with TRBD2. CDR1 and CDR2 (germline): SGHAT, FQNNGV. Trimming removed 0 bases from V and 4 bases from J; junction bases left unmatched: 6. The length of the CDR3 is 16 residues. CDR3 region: CASSLDSSGNYNEQFF. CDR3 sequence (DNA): TGTGCCAGCAGCTTAGATTCGAGCGGGAATTACAATGAGCAGTTCTTC. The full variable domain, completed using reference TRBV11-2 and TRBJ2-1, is EAGVAQSPRYKIIEKRQSVAFWCNPISGHATLYWYQQILGQGPKLLIQFQNNGVVDDSQLPKDRFSAERLKGVDSTLKIQPAKLEDSAVYLCASSLDSSGNYNEQFFGPGTRLTVL.

The CDR3: CASSKLAGVSYEQYF. The CDR3 DNA follows: TGTGCCAGTAGTAAACTAGCGGGAGTTTCCTACGAGCAGTACTTC. The V and J genes are TRBV19 and TRBJ2-7; 11 positions agree with TRBD2. J was trimmed by 1 base and V by 4 bases; bases with no gene match: 3. Germline V gives CDR1 LNHDA, CDR2 SQIVND (reference sequence). This CDR3 spans 15 amino acids.

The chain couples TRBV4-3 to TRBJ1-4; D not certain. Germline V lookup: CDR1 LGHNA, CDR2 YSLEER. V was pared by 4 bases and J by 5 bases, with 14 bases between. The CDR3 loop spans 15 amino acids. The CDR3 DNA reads TGCGCCAGCAGCCTCGCCGACACCGGAAATGAAAAACTGTTTTTT. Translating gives CASSLADTGNEKLFF.

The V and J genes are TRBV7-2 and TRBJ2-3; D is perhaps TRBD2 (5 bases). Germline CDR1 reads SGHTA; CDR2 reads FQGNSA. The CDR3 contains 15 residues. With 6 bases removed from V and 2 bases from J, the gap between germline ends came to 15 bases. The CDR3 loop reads CASSPEGSLTDTQYF. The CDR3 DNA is TGTGCCAGCAGTCCCGAGGGATCCCTCACAGATACGCAGTATTTT. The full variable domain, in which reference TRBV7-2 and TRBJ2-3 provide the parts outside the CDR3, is GAGVSQSPSNKVTEKGKDVELRCDPISGHTALYWYRQSLGQGLEFLIYFQGNSAPDKSGLPSDRFSAERTGGSVSTLTIQRTQQEDSAVYLCASSPEGSLTDTQYFGPGTRLTVL.

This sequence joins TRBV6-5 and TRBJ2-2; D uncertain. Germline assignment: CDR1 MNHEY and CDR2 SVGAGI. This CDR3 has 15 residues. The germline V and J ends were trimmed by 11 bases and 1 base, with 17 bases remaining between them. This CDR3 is CAARRSHQNTGELFF. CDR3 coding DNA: TGTGCCGCCCGTCGTAGCCACCAGAACACCGGGGAGCTGTTTTTT.

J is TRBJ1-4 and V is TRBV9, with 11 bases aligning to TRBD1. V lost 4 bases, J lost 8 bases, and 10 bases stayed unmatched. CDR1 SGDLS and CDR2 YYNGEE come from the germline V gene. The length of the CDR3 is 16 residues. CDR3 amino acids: CASSFWTGGQGEKLFF. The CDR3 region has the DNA TGTGCCAGCAGCTTTTGGACAGGGGGCCAAGGGGAAAAACTGTTTTTT.

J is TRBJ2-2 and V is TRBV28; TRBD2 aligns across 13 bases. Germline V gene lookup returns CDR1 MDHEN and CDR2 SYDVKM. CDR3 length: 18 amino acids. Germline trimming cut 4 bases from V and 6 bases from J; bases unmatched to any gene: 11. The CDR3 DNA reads TGTGCCAGCAGTTCCGACGGACTAGCGGGAGCAATTGCCGGGGAGCTGTTTTTT. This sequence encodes CASSSDGLAGAIAGELFF.

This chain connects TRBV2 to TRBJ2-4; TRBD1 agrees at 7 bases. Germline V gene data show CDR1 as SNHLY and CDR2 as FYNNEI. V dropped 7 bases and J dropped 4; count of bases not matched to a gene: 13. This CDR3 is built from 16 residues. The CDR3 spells CASTGGQRQGKNIQYF. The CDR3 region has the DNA TGTGCCAGCACTGGGGGACAACGACAGGGAAAAAACATTCAGTACTTC.